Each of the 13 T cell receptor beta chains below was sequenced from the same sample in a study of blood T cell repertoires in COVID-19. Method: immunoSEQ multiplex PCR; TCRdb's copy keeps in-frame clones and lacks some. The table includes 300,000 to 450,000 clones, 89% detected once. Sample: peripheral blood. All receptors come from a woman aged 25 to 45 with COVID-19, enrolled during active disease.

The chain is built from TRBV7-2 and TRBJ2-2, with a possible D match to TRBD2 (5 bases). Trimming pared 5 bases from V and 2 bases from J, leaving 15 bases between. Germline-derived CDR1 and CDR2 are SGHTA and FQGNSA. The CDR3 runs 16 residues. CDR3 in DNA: TGTGCCAGCAGCCCAGAGGCCCGGGGTAACACCGGGGAGCTGTTTTTT. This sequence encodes CASSPEARGNTGELFF.

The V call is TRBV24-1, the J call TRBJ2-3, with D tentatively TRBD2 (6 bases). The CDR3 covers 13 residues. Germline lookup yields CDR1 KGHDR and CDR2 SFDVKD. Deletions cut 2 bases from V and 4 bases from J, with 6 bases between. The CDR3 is CATSDWRADTQYF. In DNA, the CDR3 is TGTGCCACCAGTGATTGGAGGGCAGATACGCAGTATTTT.

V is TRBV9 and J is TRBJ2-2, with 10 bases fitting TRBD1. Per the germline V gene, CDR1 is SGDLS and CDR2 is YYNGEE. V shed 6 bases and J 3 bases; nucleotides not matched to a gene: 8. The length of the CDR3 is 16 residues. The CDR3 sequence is CASTPRGTGDTGELFF. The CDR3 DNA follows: TGTGCCAGCACCCCTCGGGGGACAGGGGACACCGGGGAGCTGTTTTTT.

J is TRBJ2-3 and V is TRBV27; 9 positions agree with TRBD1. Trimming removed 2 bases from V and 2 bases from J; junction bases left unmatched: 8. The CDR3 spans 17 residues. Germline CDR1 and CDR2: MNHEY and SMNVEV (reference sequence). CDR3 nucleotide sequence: TGTGCCAGCAGTTTACCGACCGGGACAGGGTTCACAGATACGCAGTATTTT. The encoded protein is CASSLPTGTGFTDTQYF.

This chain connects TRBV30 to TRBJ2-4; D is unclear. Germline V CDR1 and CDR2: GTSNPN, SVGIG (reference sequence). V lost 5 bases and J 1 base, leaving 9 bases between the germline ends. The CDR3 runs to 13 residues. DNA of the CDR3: TGTGCCTGGGAAAACGGGGCCAAAAACATTCAGTACTTC. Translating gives CAWENGAKNIQYF.

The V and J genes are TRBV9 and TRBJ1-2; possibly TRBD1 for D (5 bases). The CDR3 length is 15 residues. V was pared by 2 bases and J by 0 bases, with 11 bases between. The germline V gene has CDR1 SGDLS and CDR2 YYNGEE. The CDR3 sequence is CASSVGGSANYGYTF. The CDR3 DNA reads TGTGCCAGCAGCGTGGGGGGGTCAGCTAACTATGGCTACACCTTC.

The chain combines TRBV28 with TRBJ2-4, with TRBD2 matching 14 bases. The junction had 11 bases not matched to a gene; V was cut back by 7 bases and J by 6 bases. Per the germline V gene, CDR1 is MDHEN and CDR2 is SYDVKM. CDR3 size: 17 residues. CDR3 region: CASNLNRGLAGANIQYF. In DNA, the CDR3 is TGTGCCAGCAATCTGAACAGGGGACTAGCGGGAGCAAACATTCAGTACTTC.

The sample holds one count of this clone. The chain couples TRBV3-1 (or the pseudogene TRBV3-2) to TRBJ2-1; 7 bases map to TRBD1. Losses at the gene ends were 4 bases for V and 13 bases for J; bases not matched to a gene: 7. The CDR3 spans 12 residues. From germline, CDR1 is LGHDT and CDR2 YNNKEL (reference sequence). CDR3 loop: CASSRGQSVQFF. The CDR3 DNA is TGTGCCAGCAGCCGGGGACAGTCCGTCCAGTTCTTC.

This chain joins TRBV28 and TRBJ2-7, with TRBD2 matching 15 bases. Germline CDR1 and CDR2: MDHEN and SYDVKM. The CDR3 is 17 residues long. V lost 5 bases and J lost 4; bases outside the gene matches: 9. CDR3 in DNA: TGTGCCAGCAGTCCCGGACTAGCGGGAGGGCCGGGTTACGAGCAGTACGTC. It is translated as CASSPGLAGGPGYEQYV.

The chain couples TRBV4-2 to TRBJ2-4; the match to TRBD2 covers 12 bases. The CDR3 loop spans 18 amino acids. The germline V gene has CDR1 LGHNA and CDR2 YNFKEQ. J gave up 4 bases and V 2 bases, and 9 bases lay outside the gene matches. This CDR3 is CASSQRLAGGQAKNIQYF. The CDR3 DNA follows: TGTGCCAGCAGCCAAAGGCTAGCGGGAGGGCAGGCAAAAAACATTCAGTACTTC.

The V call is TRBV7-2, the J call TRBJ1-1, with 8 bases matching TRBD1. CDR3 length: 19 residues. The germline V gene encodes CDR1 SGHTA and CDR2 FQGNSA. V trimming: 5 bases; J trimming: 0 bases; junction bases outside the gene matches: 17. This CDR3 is CASSLPTFPGTGMNTEAFF. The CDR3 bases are TGTGCCAGCAGCCTACCAACATTCCCAGGGACAGGCATGAACACTGAAGCTTTCTTT.

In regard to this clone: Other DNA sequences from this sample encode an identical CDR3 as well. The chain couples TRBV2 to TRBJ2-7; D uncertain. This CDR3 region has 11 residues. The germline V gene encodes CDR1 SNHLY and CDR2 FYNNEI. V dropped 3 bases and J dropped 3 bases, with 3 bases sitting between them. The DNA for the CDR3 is TGTGCCAGCAGTGACAGCTACGAGCAGTACTTC. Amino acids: CASSDSYEQYF.

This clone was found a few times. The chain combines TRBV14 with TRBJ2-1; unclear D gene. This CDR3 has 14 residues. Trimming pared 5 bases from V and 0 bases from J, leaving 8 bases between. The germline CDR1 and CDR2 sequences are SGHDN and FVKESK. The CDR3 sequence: CASSLSVSYNEQFF. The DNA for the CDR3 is TGTGCCAGCAGCTTGAGTGTCTCCTACAATGAGCAGTTCTTC.